Included here is one TCR beta chain sequence, with context. The antigen remains undetermined. The sorted-subset replicate PCRs were given around 0.2 ug DNA, which is 30,000 to 35,000 T cell genomes. Only in-frame clones appear in the TCRdb table, and some are missing; sequencing was by immunoSEQ multiplex PCR. The repertoire holds more than 2,000,000 clones, with approximately 95% as singletons. These data come from a study of shared clonotypes between healthy human individuals. Study-level information: Each donor's CD8 memory used one plate, CD8 naive two, each CD4 subset three.

Whole-study findings and limits: Richness estimates generally favored naive over memory subsets.

The ends were cut back, 6 bases at V and 0 bases at J, with 12 bases in the middle. Looked up from germline, CDR1 is SEHNR and CDR2 is FQNEAQ (reference sequence). The CDR3 extends over 16 amino acids. The receptor comes from a man between 18 and 29 years old in good health. Some clones in this sample may be carry-over from other donors' samples. Sequencing was performed on naive CD4+ T cells from PBMCs. Subset of the sample: CD45RA+ positively selected. J is TRBJ2-6 and V is TRBV7-9; D may be TRBD1 (5 bases). The CDR3 is CASRSIDSSGANVLTF. The CDR3 coding sequence is TGTGCCAGCAGATCCATCGACAGCTCTGGGGCCAACGTCCTGACTTTC. The full variable domain, completed using reference TRBV7-9 and TRBJ2-6, is DTGVSQNPRHKITKRGQNVTFRCDPISEHNRLYWYRQTLGQGPEFLTYFQNEAQLEKSRLLSDRFSAERPKGSFSTLEIQRTEQGDSAMYLCASRSIDSSGANVLTFGAGSRLTVL.